The source of this T cell receptor (beta chain) is a study of chemoradiotherapy in HPV16-positive cancers. Overall study context: Candidate HPV-specific clones and shared TCR motifs came from two HPV16-positive patients. General study findings and limits: Candidate HPV-specific clones and E7-related TCR motifs grew in tumor during treatment.

Unmatched junction bases numbered 6, after V lost 7 bases and J lost 6 bases. CDR3 length: 13 residues. Germline V gene sequence: CDR1 MNHNS, CDR2 SASEGT. As regards this clone: Its target is not known.

Clones were sequenced by immunoSEQ multiplex PCR, and TCRdb holds only the in-frame ones, with some missing. Of about a thousand clones listed, 82% were seen once; the top ten hold 5% to 7%. This clonotype was sampled from a human donor with HPV-associated anogenital cancer. The chain carries TRBV6-1 and TRBJ2-4; TRBD1 agrees at 7 bases. Sample: tumor tissue, taken from a patient who underwent chemoradiotherapy. The DNA of the CDR3 is TGTGCCAGCATCCCTACAGGGGTAAACATTCAGTACTTC. Its translation: CASIPTGVNIQYF.